What follows describes a single T cell receptor beta chain. The data stem from a study of blood T cell repertoires in COVID-19. The CDR3 length is 10 residues. CDR1 is MDHEN and CDR2 is SYDVKM in the germline V gene. Trimming cost V 5 bases and J 9 bases, with 5 bases left between them. The method was immunoSEQ multiplex PCR; TCRdb's version includes in-frame clones alone and lacks a portion of them. The sample shows roughly 250,000 clones, more than 70% of them seen only once. The receptor comes from a woman between 40 and 55 years old with acute COVID-19. The rearrangement links TRBV28 to TRBJ2-1; D gene ambiguous. Sequenced input: PBMCs or T cells enriched from blood (not recorded which). In DNA form, the CDR3 reads TGTGCCAGCAGTCTTCGTGAGCAGTTCTTC. Its translation: CASSLREQFF.